The 18 T cell receptor beta chains in this list originate from one sample, sequenced in a study of shared clonotypes between healthy human individuals. TCRdb's table, derived via immunoSEQ multiplex PCR, lists solely in-frame clones and lacks some. The sample lists some 1.4 million clones, roughly 97% occurring once. Material: naive CD4+ T cells sorted from blood. This sample's subset: CD45RA+ positively selected. The receptors stem from a man aged 25-45 years in good health.

The CDR3 bases are TGTGCCAGCAGCCAAGCCCGGGAGACTCCCTACGAGCAGTACTTC. Translated, it gives CASSQARETPYEQYF. The genes are TRBV7-2 and TRBJ2-7; D may be TRBD2 (6 bases). CDR1 is SGHTA, CDR2 FQGNSA, per germline. The CDR3 extends over 15 amino acids. With 5 bases removed from V and 2 bases from J, the gap between germline ends came to 16 bases. Drawing the rest from reference TRBV7-2 and TRBJ2-7, the complete variable domain is GAGVSQSPSNKVTEKGKDVELRCDPISGHTALYWYRQSLGQGLEFLIYFQGNSAPDKSGLPSDRFSAERTGGSVSTLTIQRTQQEDSAVYLCASSQARETPYEQYFGPGTRLTVT.

The chain links TRBV7-6 to TRBJ2-2; D ambiguous. Germline V gene data show CDR1 as SGHVS and CDR2 as FNYEAQ. The length of the CDR3 is 13 residues. The V gene lost 1 base and the J gene lost 5 bases, with 5 bases spanning the gap. The CDR3 region has the DNA TGTGCCAGCAGCTTAGATGTGACCGGGGAGCTGTTTTTT. Translating it yields CASSLDVTGELFF.

The chain links TRBV2 to TRBJ1-5, with D maybe TRBD1 (5 bases). The germline V gene encodes CDR1 SNHLY and CDR2 FYNNEI. Trimming pared 4 bases from V and 2 bases from J, leaving 12 bases between. The CDR3 loop spans 15 amino acids. CDR3 protein: CASSVRGFGNQPQHF. The CDR3 coding sequence is TGTGCCAGCAGTGTGAGGGGTTTTGGCAATCAGCCCCAGCATTTT.

The chain's CDR3 is CASSPSTTNNEQFF. The CDR3 DNA sequence: TGTGCCAGCAGCCCTTCGACTACCAACAATGAGCAGTTCTTC. The chain employs TRBV7-8 and TRBJ2-1; a weak D match, TRBD2 (5 bases). This CDR3 has 14 amino acids. Trimming took 5 bases from V and 5 from J, leaving 13 bases between them. CDR1 and CDR2 (germline): SGHVS, FQNEAQ.

This clone has just one count. This chain joins TRBV5-1 and TRBJ1-2; D unclear. Germline V lookup: CDR1 SGHRS, CDR2 YFSETQ. Trimming removed 5 bases at V and 8 bases at J, with 4 bases between. CDR3 size: 9 residues. In DNA, the CDR3 is TGCGCCAGCAGTAGGGGCTACACCTTC. The encoded protein is CASSRGYTF. The variable domain in full, with the rest retrieved from reference TRBV5-1 and TRBJ1-2, is KAGVTQTPRYLIKTRGQQVTLSCSPISGHRSVSWYQQTPGQGLQFLFEYFSETQRNKGNFPGRFSGRQFSNSRSEMNVSTLELGDSALYLCASSRGYTFGSGTRLTVV.

The chain is built from TRBV5-5 and TRBJ2-3; tentatively, D is TRBD1 (6 bases). The CDR3 totals 14 residues. V was cut by 5 bases and J by 2 bases, with 12 bases left in between. Germline CDR1 SGHKS, CDR2 YYEKEE (reference sequence). The CDR3 protein is CASRYGQNTDTQYF. The CDR3 DNA reads as TGTGCCAGCAGATACGGACAGAACACAGATACGCAGTATTTT.

The chain employs TRBV7-6 and TRBJ2-1, with unresolved D. The CDR3 is made up of 11 amino acids. V was cut by 0 bases and J by 10 bases, with 4 bases left in between. Germline-derived CDR1 and CDR2 are SGHVS and FNYEAQ. CDR3 coding DNA: TGTGCCAGCAGCTTAGCGGCAGAGCAGTTCTTC. Its translation: CASSLAAEQFF.

This sequence joins TRBV12-5 and TRBJ2-7; 13 bases match TRBD2. The germline V gene has CDR1 LGHNT and CDR2 FRNRAP. This CDR3 is 18 amino acids long. V shed 1 base and J 3 bases; nucleotides not matched to a gene: 9. CDR3: CASGLGLAGGRRVYEQYF. CDR3 nucleotide sequence: TGTGCTAGTGGTTTGGGACTAGCGGGAGGAAGGAGGGTCTACGAGCAGTACTTC.

The chain joins TRBV7-2 to TRBJ2-7; 10 nucleotides match TRBD1. This CDR3 spans 16 amino acids. J lost 1 base, V lost 4 bases, and 7 bases had no gene match. Germline CDR1 and CDR2: SGHTA and FQGNSA. Here the CDR3 DNA reads TGTGCCAGCAGCTACTTTGAGGACAGGGGGTCCTACGAGCAGTACTTC. Its translation: CASSYFEDRGSYEQYF.

The chain links TRBV6-6 to TRBJ2-3; TRBD2 might be the D (6 bases). CDR1 is MNHNY and CDR2 is SVGAGI in the germline V gene (reference sequence). V was shortened by 5 bases and J by 2 bases, with 17 bases between the two germline ends. This CDR3 contains 16 residues. Here the CDR3 reads CASSPSGAGNTDTQYF. In nucleotides, the CDR3 is TGTGCCAGCAGTCCCAGTGGAGCGGGCAACACAGATACGCAGTATTTT.

Turning to this clone: The sample carries other DNA sequences with the same CDR3. The genes are TRBV7-2 and TRBJ2-5; the D is unclear. The germline CDR1 and CDR2 sequences are SGHTA and FQGNSA. The CDR3 loop spans 14 amino acids. Trimming took 2 bases from V and 1 from J, leaving 8 bases between them. The CDR3 region has the DNA TGTGCCAGCAGCTTATCCCGCGGCCAAGAGACCCAGTACTTC. It encodes CASSLSRGQETQYF. The whole variable domain, remainder taken from reference TRBV7-2 and TRBJ2-5, is GAGVSQSPSNKVTEKGKDVELRCDPISGHTALYWYRQSLGQGLEFLIYFQGNSAPDKSGLPSDRFSAERTGGSVSTLTIQRTQQEDSAVYLCASSLSRGQETQYFGPGTRLLVL.

The chain uses TRBV5-1 and TRBJ2-7; D not resolved. CDR1 SGHRS and CDR2 YFSETQ come from the germline V gene. The CDR3 is made up of 14 amino acids. The germline V and J ends were trimmed by 4 bases and 3 bases, with 14 bases remaining between them. The CDR3 DNA sequence: TGCGCCAGCAGCCGCGCCCCCTCCAACTACGAGCAGTACTTC. It specifies CASSRAPSNYEQYF.

The V and J genes are TRBV6-6 and TRBJ1-1; D is unclear. Trimming pared 4 bases from V and 0 bases from J, leaving 15 bases between. Per germline, CDR1 MNHNY and CDR2 SVGAGI (reference sequence). The CDR3 is 16 residues long. CDR3 bases: TGTGCCAGCAGTTCTGACCTCGACCATATGAACACTGAAGCTTTCTTT. It codes for CASSSDLDHMNTEAFF.

This chain links TRBV4-1 with TRBJ1-4, with no clear D. Germline values: CDR1 MGHRA, CDR2 YSYEKL. The CDR3 length is 12 residues. Trimming took off 5 bases at V and 5 bases at J, with 6 bases between the two ends. The CDR3 DNA reads TGCGCCAGCAGCTCCTGGAATGAAAAACTGTTTTTT. Amino acid sequence: CASSSWNEKLFF.

The chain has TRBV12-5 and TRBJ2-5; 9 nucleotides match TRBD1. CDR3 length: 19 amino acids. The V gene end was trimmed by 4 bases and the J gene end by 0 bases; junction bases not matched to a gene: 15. Germline V CDR1 and CDR2: LGHNT, FRNRAP. The CDR3 DNA reads as TGTGCTAGTGGTTCTGATCCCACGGGACAGGGCCAGTACCAAGAGACCCAGTACTTC. Its translation is CASGSDPTGQGQYQETQYF.

V and J are TRBV27 and TRBJ2-2, with D maybe TRBD2 (5 bases). The germline V gene has CDR1 MNHEY and CDR2 SMNVEV (reference sequence). Between the trimmed V and J ends, which lost 5 bases and 0 bases, there was a span of 16 bases. CDR3 size: 17 residues. CDR3 residues: CASSIRPAGANTGELFF. The CDR3 DNA is TGTGCCAGCAGTATCCGACCGGCGGGCGCGAACACCGGGGAGCTGTTTTTT.

V is TRBV27 and J is TRBJ2-7, with D possibly being TRBD2 (5 bases). This CDR3 has 15 amino acids. V lost 6 bases and J lost 3, with 18 bases in between. Germline CDR1 is MNHEY and CDR2 is SMNVEV (reference sequence). The CDR3 DNA is TGTGCCAGCAGATTCTCCCTAGGACTTAGCTACGAGCAGTACTTC. Amino acid sequence: CASRFSLGLSYEQYF.

The chain couples TRBV7-9 to TRBJ1-3, with TRBD1 as a possible D gene (5 bases). V lost 2 bases and J 0 bases, leaving 8 bases between the germline ends. This CDR3 contains 15 residues. Germline V gives CDR1 SEHNR, CDR2 FQNEAQ (reference sequence). CDR3 protein: CASSLRGVSGNTIYF. The CDR3 region has the DNA TGTGCCAGCAGCTTAAGGGGAGTCTCTGGAAACACCATATATTTT.